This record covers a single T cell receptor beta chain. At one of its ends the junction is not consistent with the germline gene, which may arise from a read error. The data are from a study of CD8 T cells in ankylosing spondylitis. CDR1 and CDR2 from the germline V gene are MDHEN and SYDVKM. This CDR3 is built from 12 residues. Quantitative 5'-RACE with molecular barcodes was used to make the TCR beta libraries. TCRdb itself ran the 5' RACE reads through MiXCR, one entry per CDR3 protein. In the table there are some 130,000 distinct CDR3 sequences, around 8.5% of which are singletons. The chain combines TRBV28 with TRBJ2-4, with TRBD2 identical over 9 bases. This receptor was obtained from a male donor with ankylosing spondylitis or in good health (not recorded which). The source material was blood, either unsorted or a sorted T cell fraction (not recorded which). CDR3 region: CASSLSGTSRNF. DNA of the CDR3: TGTGCCAGCAGTTTATCGGGGACTAGCCGTAACTTC. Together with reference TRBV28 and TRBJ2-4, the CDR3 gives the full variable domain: DVKVTQSSRYLVKRTGEKVFLECVQDMDHENMFWYRQDPGLGLRLIYFSYDVKMKEKGDIPEGYSVSREKKERFSLILESASTNQTSMYLCASSLSGTSRNFGAGTRLSVL.